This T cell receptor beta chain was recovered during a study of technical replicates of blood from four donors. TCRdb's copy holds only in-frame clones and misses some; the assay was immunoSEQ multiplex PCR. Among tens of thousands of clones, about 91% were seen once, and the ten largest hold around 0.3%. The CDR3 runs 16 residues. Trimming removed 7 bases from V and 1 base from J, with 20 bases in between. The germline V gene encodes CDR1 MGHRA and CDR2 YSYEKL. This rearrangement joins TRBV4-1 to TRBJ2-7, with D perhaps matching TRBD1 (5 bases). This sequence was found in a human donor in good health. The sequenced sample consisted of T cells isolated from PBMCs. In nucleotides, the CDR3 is TGCGCCAGCATCCCTAAGGGGCAGCTAACTTCCTACGAGCAGTACTTC. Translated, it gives CASIPKGQLTSYEQYF.